The clone carrying this TCR beta chain was counted between two and nine times. TCRdb re-clonotyped the PCR reads via MiXCR. The profile covers roughly 27,000 clones, with 24% appearing a single time and more than 14% taken by the ten largest. The V gene lost 8 bases and the J gene lost 3 bases, with 8 bases spanning the gap. The CDR3 contains 11 residues. The data originate from a study of metastatic and nonmetastatic thyroid tumors. Background on the study: Repertoire comparisons spanned blood and tumor or nodule tissue from malignant and benign thyroid patients.

Every patient underwent thyroid surgery untreated. The sequencing input was blood. The chain recombines TRBV12-3 or TRBV12-4 with TRBJ2-7, with D possibly being TRBD1 (5 bases). The origin of this receptor is a female donor with papillary thyroid cancer or a benign thyroid nodule (not recorded which). Some clones in this sample may be carry-over from other donors' samples. CDR3 in amino acids: CASGTGYEQYF. Here the CDR3 DNA reads TGTGCCAGCGGTACAGGCTACGAGCAGTACTTC.